The 21 T cell receptor beta chains below all came from one sample that was sequenced in a study of OX40 agonist ivuxolimab in advanced cancers. Libraries were prepared by immunoSEQ multiplex PCR; TCRdb keeps only in-frame clonotypes and omits some of them. The table records 80,000 or so clones, roughly 87% of them present only once. This specimen consisted of CD4+ or CD8+ T cells sorted from blood, obtained in a trial of the OX40 agonist ivuxolimab. All receptors derive from an adult with an advanced solid tumor such as melanoma, head and neck, liver or kidney cancer.

The V call is TRBV5-4, the J call TRBJ1-5; D is unclear. In germline, CDR1 is SGHNT, CDR2 YYREEE (reference sequence). The length of the CDR3 is 13 residues. Trimming stripped 0 bases from V and 4 bases from J, with 5 bases between. CDR3 in amino acids: CASSLDVNQPQHF. The CDR3 DNA reads as TGTGCCAGCAGCTTGGATGTAAATCAGCCCCAGCATTTT.

This clone was seen a single time. The same CDR3 arises from other DNA sequences in this sample as well. This chain uses TRBV5-1 with TRBJ2-7, with D maybe TRBD2 (6 bases). Between the trimmed V and J ends, which lost 2 bases and 0 bases, there was a span of 9 bases. Germline assignment: CDR1 SGHRS and CDR2 YFSETQ. CDR3 length: 14 amino acids. As DNA, the CDR3 is TGCGCCAGCAGCTTTCTAGCGAACTCCTACGAGCAGTACTTC. This translates into CASSFLANSYEQYF.

This rearrangement joins TRBV19 to TRBJ1-5; D remains ambiguous. The CDR3 totals 13 residues. Trimming removed 4 bases at V and 11 bases at J, with 15 bases between. CDR1 and CDR2 from the germline V gene are LNHDA and SQIVND (reference sequence). The CDR3 nucleotides read TGTGCCAGTAGTACCGAACCCGGGCTATCCCAGCATTTT. Translating gives CASSTEPGLSQHF.

The rearrangement uses TRBV30 and TRBJ1-4, with 7 nucleotides matching TRBD1. The junction had 12 bases not matched to a gene; V was cut back by 1 base and J by 10 bases. CDR1 and CDR2 from the germline V gene are GTSNPN and SVGIG (reference sequence). CDR3 size: 15 residues. The CDR3, as DNA: TGTGCCTGGAGTGAATTGAACAGGGGCGGGAGAAAACTGTTTTTT. Its translation: CAWSELNRGGRKLFF.

V gene TRBV4-1 combines with J gene TRBJ2-4, with a possible D match to TRBD1 (6 bases). Trimming took off 0 bases at V and 5 bases at J, with 17 bases between the two ends. The CDR3 is 17 residues long. Per germline, CDR1 MGHRA and CDR2 YSYEKL. CDR3: CASSQDGPGAFQNIQYF. CDR3 in DNA: TGCGCCAGCAGCCAAGATGGCCCAGGGGCTTTCCAAAACATTCAGTACTTC.

The chain uses TRBV5-1 and TRBJ1-2; 7 bases agree with TRBD1. This CDR3 comprises 14 residues. Germline V CDR1 and CDR2: SGHRS, YFSETQ. With 4 bases clipped from V and 7 bases from J, the junction kept 10 bases outside the gene matches. The CDR3, as DNA: TGCGCCAGCAGCCCGGGGACAGCGGTGGGTGGCTACACCTTC. Amino acids: CASSPGTAVGGYTF. Together with reference TRBV5-1 and TRBJ1-2, the CDR3 gives the full variable domain: KAGVTQTPRYLIKTRGQQVTLSCSPISGHRSVSWYQQTPGQGLQFLFEYFSETQRNKGNFPGRFSGRQFSNSRSEMNVSTLELGDSALYLCASSPGTAVGGYTFGSGTRLTVV.

The table lists this clone with a few counts. The V and J genes are TRBV29-1 and TRBJ1-1; TRBD1 might be the D (5 bases). CDR1 is SQVTM, CDR2 ANQGSEA, per germline. The CDR3 sequence is 13 residues long. V was clipped by 6 bases and J by 5 bases, with 16 bases between them. CDR3 protein: CSVHGGVRTEAFF. The CDR3 coding sequence is TGCAGCGTCCATGGGGGGGTAAGGACTGAAGCTTTCTTT.

This sequence joins TRBV7-9 and TRBJ2-4, with D uncertain. Deletions cut 6 bases from V and 9 bases from J, with 12 bases between. Per germline, CDR1 SEHNR and CDR2 FQNEAQ (reference sequence). CDR3 length equals 12 residues. The CDR3 DNA reads TGTGCCAGCAGTCGGTCCAAGGTCATTCAGTACTTC. Translation gives CASSRSKVIQYF.

The count of this clone is one. The sample contains more than one DNA sequence encoding this CDR3. The rearrangement links TRBV9 to TRBJ1-3; 9 bases fit TRBD1. The CDR3 spans 15 residues. Trimming removed 2 bases from V and 2 bases from J; junction bases left unmatched: 2. Per germline, CDR1 SGDLS and CDR2 YYNGEE. The CDR3 sequence is CASSVGTGTGNTIYF. CDR3 nucleotides: TGTGCCAGCAGCGTCGGGACAGGGACTGGAAACACCATATATTTT.

The rearrangement joins TRBV30 to TRBJ1-1; D possibly corresponds to TRBD1 (6 bases). Trimming took off 4 bases at V and 0 bases at J, with 21 bases between the two ends. The CDR3 is made up of 17 amino acids. CDR1 and CDR2 (germline): GTSNPN, SVGIG (reference sequence). CDR3 DNA: TGTGCCTGGATACAATGGTGGACAGCAAACATGAACACTGAAGCTTTCTTT. It specifies CAWIQWWTANMNTEAFF. Complete variable domain (other parts from reference TRBV30 and TRBJ1-1): SQTIHQWPATLVQPVGSPLSLECTVEGTSNPNLYWYRQAAGRGLQLLFYSVGIGQISSEVPQNLSASRPQDRQFILSSKKLLLSDSGFYLCAWIQWWTANMNTEAFFGQGTRLTVV.

The gene calls are TRBV7-9 and TRBJ1-2; weak D call: TRBD1 (5 bases). CDR3 length: 15 residues. Germline-derived CDR1 and CDR2 are SEHNR and FQNEAQ (reference sequence). Trimming pared 6 bases from V and 5 bases from J, leaving 19 bases between. CDR3: CASRFRDSGIYGYTF. The CDR3 bases are TGTGCCAGCAGGTTCCGGGACTCAGGAATATATGGCTACACCTTC.

This clone was counted only a few times. This chain links TRBV14 with TRBJ2-7; D is possibly TRBD2 (5 bases). Germline V lookup: CDR1 SGHDN, CDR2 FVKESK. The CDR3 contains 14 residues. Trimming stripped 1 base from V and 6 bases from J, with 13 bases between. CDR3 sequence (DNA): TGTGCCAGCAGCCAAGTGGGAGTGGTAGGCGAGCAGTACTTC. This sequence encodes CASSQVGVVGEQYF.

This chain uses TRBV5-1 with TRBJ1-4; TRBD1 might be the D (5 bases). CDR3 size: 14 residues. From germline, CDR1 is SGHRS and CDR2 YFSETQ. V was shortened by 4 bases and J by 4 bases, with 11 bases between the two germline ends. CDR3 in DNA: TGCGCCAGCAGCCCCGGGACTAGTAATGAAAAACTGTTTTTT. Its translation is CASSPGTSNEKLFF. The whole variable domain, filled in from reference TRBV5-1 and TRBJ1-4, reads KAGVTQTPRYLIKTRGQQVTLSCSPISGHRSVSWYQQTPGQGLQFLFEYFSETQRNKGNFPGRFSGRQFSNSRSEMNVSTLELGDSALYLCASSPGTSNEKLFFGSGTQLSVL.

The rearrangement links TRBV6-1 to TRBJ2-3; 8 bases map to TRBD1. The CDR3 runs 16 residues. The germline gives CDR1 MNHNS, CDR2 SASEGT. V gave up 4 bases and J gave up 2 bases; unmatched junction bases: 8. The CDR3 sequence is CASSVGQGIYTDTQYF. CDR3 DNA: TGTGCCAGCAGTGTCGGACAGGGCATATACACAGATACGCAGTATTTT.

This clone turned up a few times. V is TRBV5-8 and J is TRBJ1-4; perhaps TRBD1 as D (5 bases). The V gene's germline CDR1 is SGHTS and CDR2 YDEGEE. The CDR3 totals 14 residues. V was clipped by 1 base and J by 8 bases, with 12 bases between them. Here the CDR3 DNA reads TGTGCCAGCAGCTTGATACGGGGGGGAGAAAAACTGTTTTTT. Translated, it gives CASSLIRGGEKLFF.

The chain is built from TRBV19 and TRBJ1-2, with no clear D. Germline V gives CDR1 LNHDA, CDR2 SQIVND (reference sequence). There are 14 residues in the CDR3. V lost 7 bases and J 5 bases, leaving 17 bases between the germline ends. CDR3 sequence: CASTPVGRTYGYTF. CDR3 nucleotide sequence: TGTGCCAGTACCCCTGTGGGCAGGACTTATGGCTACACCTTC.

J is TRBJ1-5 and V is TRBV2; D remains ambiguous. Trimming took off 6 bases at V and 5 bases at J, with 17 bases between the two ends. The length of the CDR3 is 15 residues. Germline-derived CDR1 and CDR2 are SNHLY and FYNNEI. CDR3 DNA sequence: TGTGCCAGCAGGGCGGCGGGCTGGAATCATCAGCCCCAGCATTTT. It yields the protein CASRAAGWNHQPQHF. Based on the CDR3 plus reference TRBV2 and TRBJ1-5, the full variable domain is EPEVTQTPSHQVTQMGQEVILRCVPISNHLYFYWYRQILGQKVEFLVSFYNNEISEKSEIFDDQFSVERPDGSNFTLKIRSTKLEDSAMYFCASRAAGWNHQPQHFGDGTRLSIL.

The V and J genes are TRBV2 and TRBJ1-4, with 8 bases matching TRBD1. Per germline, CDR1 SNHLY and CDR2 FYNNEI. This CDR3 has 15 amino acids. The V gene end was trimmed by 3 bases and the J gene end by 4 bases; junction bases not matched to a gene: 4. Here the CDR3 reads CASSDGGQGNEKLFF. In DNA, the CDR3 is TGTGCCAGCAGTGATGGCGGACAGGGTAATGAAAAACTGTTTTTT.

This clone was observed a single time. The CDR3 nucleotides read TGTGCCAGCAGTTTACCGCACCCCTCCTACGAGCAGTACTTC. The encoded protein is CASSLPHPSYEQYF. The chain links TRBV28 to TRBJ2-7; D ambiguous. V lost 2 bases and J 0 bases, leaving 8 bases between the germline ends. This CDR3 has 14 residues. Germline lookup yields CDR1 MDHEN and CDR2 SYDVKM.

This clone was seen once. This chain connects TRBV5-1 to TRBJ2-7, with a tentative D call TRBD2 (5 bases). This CDR3 contains 15 residues. In germline, CDR1 is SGHRS, CDR2 YFSETQ. Between the trimmed V and J ends, which lost 0 bases and 3 bases, there was a span of 13 bases. CDR3: CASSLAVGEYYEQYF. The CDR3 nucleotides are TGCGCCAGCAGCTTGGCCGTGGGAGAGTACTACGAGCAGTACTTC.

This clone has only one observation. This chain's CDR3 is CASSLAPPDYEQYF. For the CDR3, the DNA is TGTGCCAGCAGCTTAGCTCCTCCGGACTACGAGCAGTACTTC. The V gene is TRBV7-8, the J gene TRBJ2-7; D gene uncertain. V was cut by 0 bases and J by 3 bases, with 9 bases left in between. The CDR3 is 14 amino acids. Germline V gene lookup returns CDR1 SGHVS and CDR2 FQNEAQ.